What follows are 3 T cell receptor beta chains derived from one specimen sequenced in a study of shared clonotypes between healthy human individuals. Data came from immunoSEQ multiplex PCR; TCRdb stores just in-frame clones and leaves some out. The repertoire has more than 2,000,000 clones, approximately 90% of them found once; the top ten carry around 0.14%. The material sequenced was naive CD4+ T cells sorted from blood. The subset denotes: CD45RA+ positively selected. The receptors originated from a man between 18 and 35 years old in good health.

Here the CDR3 reads CASSSSGLKLTDTQYF. CDR3 nucleotides: TGTGCCAGCAGTTCCTCTGGACTCAAGCTCACAGATACGCAGTATTTT. V is TRBV6-5 and J is TRBJ2-3, with a weak D call TRBD2 (5 bases). The germline CDR1 and CDR2 sequences are MNHEY and SVGAGI. The germline V and J ends were trimmed by 4 bases and 2 bases, with 16 bases remaining between them. The CDR3 is made up of 16 amino acids.

This chain connects TRBV5-1 to TRBJ2-1; D is ambiguous. V lost 0 bases, J lost 4 bases, and 14 bases lay in between. Looked up from germline, CDR1 is SGHRS and CDR2 is YFSETQ. The CDR3 sequence is 16 residues long. CDR3 region: CASSLAGAINYNEQFF. For the CDR3, the DNA is TGCGCCAGCAGCTTGGCCGGAGCCATTAATTACAATGAGCAGTTCTTC.

With respect to this clone: Other DNA sequences in this sample translate to the same CDR3. The chain couples TRBV5-6 to TRBJ2-5; either TRBD1 or TRBD2 may fit D (5 bases each). Germline loops: CDR1 SGHDT, CDR2 YYEEEE. There are 14 residues in the CDR3. V was cut by 2 bases and J by 1 base, with 9 bases left in between. CDR3 amino acids: CASSFQGAQETQYF. Written as DNA, the CDR3 is TGTGCCAGCAGCTTTCAGGGAGCCCAAGAGACCCAGTACTTC.